Listed below are T cell receptor beta chains from one sample, sequenced in a study of T cell repertoires in cytomegalovirus infection. A single record per CDR3 protein comes from TCRdb applying MiXCR to the reads. Of fewer than 550,000 distinct CDR3 sequences in the sample, 26% were seen once. Sequencing was done on a sample of PBMCs. The source of these receptors is a human donor in good health (CMV status not recorded). Some clones in this sample may be carry-over from other donors' samples. The CDR3 runs from the conserved cysteine through the conserved F or W. A D gene is named only where the DNA matches it firmly. Rows give clone size only sometimes, using once, few, many, or a class for an expanded clone.

d_gene,v_gene,j_gene,abundance,CDR3aa,CDR3nt
TRBD1,TRBV6-5,TRBJ1-1,.,CASSYWGTGSSASEAFF,TGTGCCAGCAGTTACTGGGGGACAGGGTCCAGTGCGTCTGAAGCTTTCTTT
.,TRBV6-2/TRBV6-3,TRBJ2-7,.,CASSYTGVRSEQYF,TGTGCCAGCAGTTACACGGGAGTCAGATCCGAGCAGTACTTC
.,TRBV12-3/TRBV12-4,TRBJ1-2,many,CASSPIDTHFGYTF,TGTGCCAGCAGCCCTATCGACACCCATTTTGGCTACACCTTC
.,TRBV7-2,TRBJ1-6,many,CASSYTISSGSYNSPLHF,TGTGCCAGCAGCTATACCATCTCGTCGGGGTCCTATAATTCACCCCTCCACTTT
TRBD1,TRBV7-9,TRBJ2-5,few,CASSLAQGAQETQYF,TGTGCCAGCAGCTTAGCGCAGGGGGCCCAAGAGACCCAGTACTTC
.,TRBV7-2,TRBJ2-3,many,CASSLQLPRDTQYF,TGTGCCAGCAGCTTACAATTGCCCAGGGATACGCAGTATTTT
TRBD2,TRBV7-2,TRBJ2-7,many,CASSPRGTTPTRQYF,TGTGCCAGCAGCCCCCGAGGGACTACACCTACGAGGCAGTACTTC
TRBD2,TRBV7-9,TRBJ2-7,many,CASSFGREGHYEQYF,TGTGCCAGCAGCTTCGGTCGGGAGGGCCACTACGAGCAGTACTTC
.,TRBV29-1,TRBJ1-6,.,CSASTGTGSPLHF,TGCAGCGCCTCGACAGGTACCGGTTCACCCCTCCACTTT
TRBD2,TRBV5-6,TRBJ2-1,many,CASSGAGGLGNEQFF,TGTGCCAGCAGCGGAGCGGGAGGGCTCGGGAATGAGCAGTTCTTC
TRBD2,TRBV7-6,TRBJ2-1,many,CASSEELAGAANEQFF,TGTGCCAGCAGCGAAGAACTAGCGGGAGCGGCCAATGAGCAGTTCTTC
TRBD1,TRBV6-1,TRBJ1-2,.,CASSEPGQGAYGYTF,TGTGCCAGCAGCGAGCCGGGACAGGGGGCCTATGGCTACACCTTC
TRBD1,TRBV7-9,TRBJ2-3,.,CASSPGQGVADTQYF,TGTGCCAGCAGCCCGGGACAGGGGGTGGCCGATACGCAGTATTTT
TRBD2,TRBV6-2/TRBV6-3,TRBJ2-7,.,CASSPYREGEQYF,TGTGCCAGCAGTCCCTACCGGGAGGGTGAGCAGTACTTC